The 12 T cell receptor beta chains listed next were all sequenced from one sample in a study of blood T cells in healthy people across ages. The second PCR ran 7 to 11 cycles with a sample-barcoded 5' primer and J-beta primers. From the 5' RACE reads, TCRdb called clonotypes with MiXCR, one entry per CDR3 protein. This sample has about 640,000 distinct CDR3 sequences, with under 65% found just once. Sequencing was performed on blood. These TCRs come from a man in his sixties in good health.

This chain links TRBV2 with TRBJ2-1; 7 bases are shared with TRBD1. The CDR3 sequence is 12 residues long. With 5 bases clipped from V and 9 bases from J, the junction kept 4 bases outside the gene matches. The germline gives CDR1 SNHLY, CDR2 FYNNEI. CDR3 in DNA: TGTGCCAGCAGTCAACAGGGGCGTGAGCAGTTCTTC. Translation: CASSQQGREQFF.

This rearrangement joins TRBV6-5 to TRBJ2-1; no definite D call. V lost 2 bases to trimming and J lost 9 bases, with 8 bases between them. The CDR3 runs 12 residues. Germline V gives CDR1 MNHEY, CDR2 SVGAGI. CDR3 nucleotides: TGTGCCAGCAGTTACAGGGAAGGTGAGCAGTTCTTC. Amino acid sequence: CASSYREGEQFF.

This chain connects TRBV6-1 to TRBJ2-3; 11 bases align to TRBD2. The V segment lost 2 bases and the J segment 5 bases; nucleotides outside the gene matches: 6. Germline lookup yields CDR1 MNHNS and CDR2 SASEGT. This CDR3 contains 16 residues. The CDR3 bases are TGTGCCAGCAGTGAACTGACTAGCGGGGCGGGAGATACGCAGTATTTT. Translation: CASSELTSGAGDTQYF.

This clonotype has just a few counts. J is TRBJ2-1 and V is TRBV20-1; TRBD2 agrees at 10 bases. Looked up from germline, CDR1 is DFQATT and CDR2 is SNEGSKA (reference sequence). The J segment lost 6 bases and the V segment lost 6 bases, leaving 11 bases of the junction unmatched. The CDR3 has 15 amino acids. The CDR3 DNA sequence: TGCAGTGCCCACCCAAGCGGGGGGGCCGGCAATGAGCAGTTCTTC. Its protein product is CSAHPSGGAGNEQFF.

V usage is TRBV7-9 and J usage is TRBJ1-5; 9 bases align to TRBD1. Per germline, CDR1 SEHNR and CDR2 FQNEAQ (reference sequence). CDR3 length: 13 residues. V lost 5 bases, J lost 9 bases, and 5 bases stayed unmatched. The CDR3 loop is CASSAQGAGPQHF. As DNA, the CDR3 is TGTGCCAGCAGCGCACAGGGGGCTGGGCCCCAGCATTTT.

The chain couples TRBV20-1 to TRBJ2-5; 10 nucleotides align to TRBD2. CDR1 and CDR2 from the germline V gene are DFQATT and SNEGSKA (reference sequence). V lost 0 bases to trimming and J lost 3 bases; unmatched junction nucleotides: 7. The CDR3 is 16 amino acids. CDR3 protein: CSARDTSGDREETQYF. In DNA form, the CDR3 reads TGCAGTGCTAGAGATACTAGCGGGGACCGAGAAGAGACCCAGTACTTC.

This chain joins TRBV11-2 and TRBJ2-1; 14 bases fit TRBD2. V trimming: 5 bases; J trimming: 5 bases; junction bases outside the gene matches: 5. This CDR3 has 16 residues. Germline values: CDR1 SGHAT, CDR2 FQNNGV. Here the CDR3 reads CASSRTTSGGDNEQFF. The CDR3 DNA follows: TGTGCCAGCAGCCGCACGACTAGCGGGGGGGACAATGAGCAGTTCTTC.

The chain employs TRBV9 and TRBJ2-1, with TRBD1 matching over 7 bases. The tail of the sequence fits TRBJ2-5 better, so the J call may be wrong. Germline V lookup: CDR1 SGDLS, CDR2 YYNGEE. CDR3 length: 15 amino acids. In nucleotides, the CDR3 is TGTGCCAGCAGCGTACGGAGGACAGGCGGAGAGACCCAGTACTTC. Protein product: CASSVRRTGGETQYF.

Here the CDR3 reads CASSYSYGRQSYGYTF. CDR3 sequence (DNA): TGTGCCAGCAGTTACTCCTACGGGAGACAGAGCTATGGCTACACCTTC. The chain combines TRBV6-5 with TRBJ1-2; D is possibly TRBD1 (5 bases). Trimming took off 0 bases at V and 4 bases at J, with 15 bases between the two ends. The CDR3 has 16 amino acids. Germline CDR1 is MNHEY and CDR2 is SVGAGI.

DNA of the CDR3: TGTGCCACCGAGGACAGGTTGAACACTGAAGCTTTCTTT. Protein sequence: CATEDRLNTEAFF. The chain uses TRBV27 and TRBJ1-1; 7 bases line up with TRBD1. Germline V gene lookup returns CDR1 MNHEY and CDR2 SMNVEV (reference sequence). Losses at the gene ends were 10 bases for V and 0 bases for J; bases not matched to a gene: 5. CDR3 length: 13 residues.

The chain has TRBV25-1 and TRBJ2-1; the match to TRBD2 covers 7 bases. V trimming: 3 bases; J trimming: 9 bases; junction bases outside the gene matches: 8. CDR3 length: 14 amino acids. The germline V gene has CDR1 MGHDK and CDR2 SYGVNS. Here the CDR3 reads CASSDPGGLREQFF. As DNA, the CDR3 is TGTGCCAGCAGTGATCCGGGGGGTTTGCGTGAGCAGTTCTTC.

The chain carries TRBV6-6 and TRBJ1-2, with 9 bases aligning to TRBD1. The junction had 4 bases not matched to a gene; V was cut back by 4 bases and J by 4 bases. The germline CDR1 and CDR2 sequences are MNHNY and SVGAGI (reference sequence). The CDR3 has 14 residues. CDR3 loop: CASSSTGQGYGYTF. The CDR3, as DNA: TGTGCCAGCAGTTCGACGGGACAGGGCTATGGCTACACCTTC.